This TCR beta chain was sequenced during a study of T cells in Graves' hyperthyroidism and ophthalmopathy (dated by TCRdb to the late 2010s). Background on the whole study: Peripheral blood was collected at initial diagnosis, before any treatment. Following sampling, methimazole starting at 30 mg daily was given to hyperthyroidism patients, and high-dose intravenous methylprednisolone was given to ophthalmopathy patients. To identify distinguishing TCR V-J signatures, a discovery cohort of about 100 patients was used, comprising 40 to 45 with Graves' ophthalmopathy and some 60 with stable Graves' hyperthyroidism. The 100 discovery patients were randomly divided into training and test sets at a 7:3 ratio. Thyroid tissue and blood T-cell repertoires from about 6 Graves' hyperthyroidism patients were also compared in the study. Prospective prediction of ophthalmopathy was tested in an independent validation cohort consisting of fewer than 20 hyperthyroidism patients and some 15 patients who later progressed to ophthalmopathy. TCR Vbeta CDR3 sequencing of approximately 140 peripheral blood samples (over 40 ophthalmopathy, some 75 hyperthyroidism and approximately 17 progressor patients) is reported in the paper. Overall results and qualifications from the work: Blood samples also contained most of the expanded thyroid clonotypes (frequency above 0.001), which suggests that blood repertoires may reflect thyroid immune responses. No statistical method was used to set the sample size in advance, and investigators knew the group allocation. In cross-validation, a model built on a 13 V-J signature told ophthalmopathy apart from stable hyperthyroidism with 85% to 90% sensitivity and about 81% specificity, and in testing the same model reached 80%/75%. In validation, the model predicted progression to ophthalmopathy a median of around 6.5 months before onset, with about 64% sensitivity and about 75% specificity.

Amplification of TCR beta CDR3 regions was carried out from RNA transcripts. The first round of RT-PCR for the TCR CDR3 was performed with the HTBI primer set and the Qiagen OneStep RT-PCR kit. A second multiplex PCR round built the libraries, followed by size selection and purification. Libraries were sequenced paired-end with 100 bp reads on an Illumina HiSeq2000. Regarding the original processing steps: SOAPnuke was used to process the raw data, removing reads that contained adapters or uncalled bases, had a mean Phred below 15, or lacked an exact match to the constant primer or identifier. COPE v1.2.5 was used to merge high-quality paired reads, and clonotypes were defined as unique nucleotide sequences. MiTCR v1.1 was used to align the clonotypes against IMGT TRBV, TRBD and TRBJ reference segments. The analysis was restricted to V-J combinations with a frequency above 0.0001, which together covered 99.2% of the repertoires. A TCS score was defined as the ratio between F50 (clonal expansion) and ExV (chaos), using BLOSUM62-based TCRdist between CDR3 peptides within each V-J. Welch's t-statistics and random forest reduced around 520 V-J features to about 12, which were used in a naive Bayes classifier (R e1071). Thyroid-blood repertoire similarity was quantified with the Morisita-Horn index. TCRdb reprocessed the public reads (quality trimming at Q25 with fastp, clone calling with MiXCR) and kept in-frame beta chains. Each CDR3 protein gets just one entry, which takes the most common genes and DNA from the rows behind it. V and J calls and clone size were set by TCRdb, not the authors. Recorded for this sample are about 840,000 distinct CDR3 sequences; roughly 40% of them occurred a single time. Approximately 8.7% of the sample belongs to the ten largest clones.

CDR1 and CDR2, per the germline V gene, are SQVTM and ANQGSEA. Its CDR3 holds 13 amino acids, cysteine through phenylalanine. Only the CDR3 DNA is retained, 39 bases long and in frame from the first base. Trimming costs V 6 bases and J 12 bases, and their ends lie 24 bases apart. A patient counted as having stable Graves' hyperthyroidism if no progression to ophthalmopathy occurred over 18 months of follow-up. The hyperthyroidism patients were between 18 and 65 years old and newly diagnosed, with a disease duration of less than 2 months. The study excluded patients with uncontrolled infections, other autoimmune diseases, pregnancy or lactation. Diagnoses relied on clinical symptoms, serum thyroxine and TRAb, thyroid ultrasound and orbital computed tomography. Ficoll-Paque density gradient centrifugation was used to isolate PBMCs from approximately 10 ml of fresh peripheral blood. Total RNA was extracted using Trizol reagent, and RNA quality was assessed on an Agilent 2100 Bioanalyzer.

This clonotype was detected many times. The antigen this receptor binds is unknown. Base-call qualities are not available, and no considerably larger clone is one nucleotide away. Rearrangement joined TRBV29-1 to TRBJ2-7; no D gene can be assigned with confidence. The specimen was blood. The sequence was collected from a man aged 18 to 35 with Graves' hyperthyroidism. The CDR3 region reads CSVLPAGQERLYF. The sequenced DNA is TGCAGCGTATTGCCCGCCGGCCAGGAAAGGCTGTACTTC.